This T cell receptor (beta chain) was identified in a study of T-cell reconstitution after alpha-beta-depleted transplantation in children. This CDR3 is 15 amino acids long. The germline gives CDR1 SGHVS, CDR2 FQNEAQ. Trimming stripped 5 bases from V and 6 bases from J, with 16 bases between. TCRbeta library construction was performed incorporating unique molecular identifiers. TCRdb independently ran MiXCR on the PCR reads; one entry per CDR3 protein. This sample has approximately 400,000 distinct CDR3 sequences, with roughly 10% found just once. This specimen consisted of PBMCs from the stem cell graft donor, obtained from the stem cell graft. The origin of this receptor is a human donor who donated a stem cell graft to a child with acute myeloid leukemia. V gene TRBV7-8 combines with J gene TRBJ2-2; D might be TRBD2 (5 bases). The CDR3 region is CASSPRGLGAGELFF. CDR3 DNA: TGTGCCAGCAGCCCTAGAGGGCTGGGCGCCGGGGAGCTGTTTTTT. Drawing the rest from reference TRBV7-8 and TRBJ2-2, the complete variable domain is GAGVSQSPRYKVAKRGQDVALRCDPISGHVSLFWYQQALGQGPEFLTYFQNEAQLDKSGLPSDRFFAERPEGSVSTLKIQRTQQEDSAVYLCASSPRGLGAGELFFGEGSRLTVL.